This TCR beta chain was retrieved from a study of Graves' ophthalmopathy and Graves' hyperthyroidism. The study's findings and limits: Most expanded thyroid clonotypes above 0.001 frequency also appeared in blood.

Those donors who had ophthalmopathy presented with moderate-to-severe activity, a CAS of ≥3, a NOSPECS of ≥4 and a duration under 3 months. A note on this clonotype: The antigen is not known.

CDR3 length: 14 amino acids. Germline V gene sequence: CDR1 SGHDN, CDR2 FVKESK. J was trimmed by 5 bases and V by 5 bases; bases with no gene match: 7. TCR beta CDR3 regions were amplified from RNA transcripts. After a first-round RT-PCR with HTBI primers, a second-round multiplex PCR was run. From the multiplex PCR reads, TCRdb called clonotypes with MiXCR, one entry per CDR3 protein. In the table there are about 740,000 distinct CDR3 sequences, roughly two fifths of which are singletons. The sample consisted of peripheral blood. The sequence derives from an adult man with Graves' ophthalmopathy. The gene calls are TRBV14 and TRBJ2-7; TRBD1 matches at 9 bases. CDR3 loop: CASSSGTGINEQYF. The CDR3 DNA sequence: TGTGCCAGCAGCTCCGGGACAGGGATAAACGAGCAGTACTTC.